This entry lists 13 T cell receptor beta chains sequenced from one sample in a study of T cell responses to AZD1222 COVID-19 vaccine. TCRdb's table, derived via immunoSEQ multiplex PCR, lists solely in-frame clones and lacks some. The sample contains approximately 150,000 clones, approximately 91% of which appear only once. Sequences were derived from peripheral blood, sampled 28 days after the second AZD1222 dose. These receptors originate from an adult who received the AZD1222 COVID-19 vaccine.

The chain's CDR3 is CASSTGDLANEKLFF. The DNA of the CDR3 is TGTGCCAGCAGCACGGGGGACCTAGCTAATGAAAAACTGTTTTTT. This chain links TRBV5-6 with TRBJ1-4, with D perhaps TRBD1 (5 bases). From germline, CDR1 is SGHDT and CDR2 YYEEEE. Trimming removed 4 bases from V and 3 bases from J, with 13 bases in between. The CDR3 runs 15 residues.

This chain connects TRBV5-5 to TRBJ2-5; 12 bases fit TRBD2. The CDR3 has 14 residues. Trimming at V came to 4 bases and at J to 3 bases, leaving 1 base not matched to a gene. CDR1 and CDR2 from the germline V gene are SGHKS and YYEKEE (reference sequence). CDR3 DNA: TGTGCCAGCAGCCGGACTAGCGGGGAAGAGACCCAGTACTTC. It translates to CASSRTSGEETQYF.

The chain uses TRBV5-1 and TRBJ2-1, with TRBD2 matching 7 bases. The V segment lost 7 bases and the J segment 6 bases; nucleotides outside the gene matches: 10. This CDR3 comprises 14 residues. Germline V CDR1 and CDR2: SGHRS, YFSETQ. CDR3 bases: TGCGCCAGCTGGGAGGGCCGGTCGGGCAATGAGCAGTTCTTC. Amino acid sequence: CASWEGRSGNEQFF.

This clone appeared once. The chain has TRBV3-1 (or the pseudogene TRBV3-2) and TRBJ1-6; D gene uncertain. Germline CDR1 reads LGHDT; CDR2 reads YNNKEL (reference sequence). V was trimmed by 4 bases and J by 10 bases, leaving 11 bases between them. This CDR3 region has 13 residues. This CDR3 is CASSRGIRSPLHF. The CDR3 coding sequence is TGTGCCAGCAGCCGCGGGATTAGGTCACCCCTCCACTTT.

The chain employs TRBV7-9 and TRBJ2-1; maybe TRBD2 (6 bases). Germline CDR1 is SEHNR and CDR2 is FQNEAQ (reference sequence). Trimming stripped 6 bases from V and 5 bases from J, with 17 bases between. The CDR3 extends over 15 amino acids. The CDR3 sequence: CASSLPGLANNEQFF. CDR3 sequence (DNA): TGTGCCAGCAGTTTACCGGGACTTGCGAACAATGAGCAGTTCTTC.

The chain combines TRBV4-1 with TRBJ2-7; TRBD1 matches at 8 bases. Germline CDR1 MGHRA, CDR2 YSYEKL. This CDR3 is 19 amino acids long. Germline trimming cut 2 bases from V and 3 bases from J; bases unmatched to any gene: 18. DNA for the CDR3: TGCGCCAGCAGCCAATTTGGGGGGACAGGCAGTCCCGGAGTCTACGAGCAGTACTTC. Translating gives CASSQFGGTGSPGVYEQYF.

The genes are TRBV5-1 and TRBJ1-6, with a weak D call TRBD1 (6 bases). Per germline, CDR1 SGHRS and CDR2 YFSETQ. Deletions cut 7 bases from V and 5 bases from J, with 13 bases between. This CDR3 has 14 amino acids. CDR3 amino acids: CASGGGNDNSPLHF. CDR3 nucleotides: TGCGCCAGCGGCGGGGGCAATGATAATTCACCCCTCCACTTT.

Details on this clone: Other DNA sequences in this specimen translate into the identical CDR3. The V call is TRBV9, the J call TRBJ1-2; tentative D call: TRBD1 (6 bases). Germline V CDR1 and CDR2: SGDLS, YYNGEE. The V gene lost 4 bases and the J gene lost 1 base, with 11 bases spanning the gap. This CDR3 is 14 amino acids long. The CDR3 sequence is CASSSRTDNYGYTF. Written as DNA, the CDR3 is TGTGCCAGCAGCTCTCGGACAGATAACTATGGCTACACCTTC. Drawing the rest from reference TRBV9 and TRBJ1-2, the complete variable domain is DSGVTQTPKHLITATGQRVTLRCSPRSGDLSVYWYQQSLDQGLQFLIQYYNGEERAKGNILERFSAQQFPDLHSELNLSSLELGDSALYFCASSSRTDNYGYTFGSGTRLTVV.

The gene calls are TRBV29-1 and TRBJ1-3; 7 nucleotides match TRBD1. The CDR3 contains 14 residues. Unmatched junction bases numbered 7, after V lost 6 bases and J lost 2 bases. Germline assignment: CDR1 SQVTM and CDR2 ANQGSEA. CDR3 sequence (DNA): TGCAGCGTGGCCCAGGGGGGAACTGGAAACACCATATATTTT. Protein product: CSVAQGGTGNTIYF. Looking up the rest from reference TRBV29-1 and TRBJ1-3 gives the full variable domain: SAVISQKPSRDICQRGTSLTIQCQVDSQVTMMFWYRQQPGQSLTLIATANQGSEATYESGFVIDKFPISRPNLTFSTLTVSNMSPEDSSIYLCSVAQGGTGNTIYFGEGSWLTVV.

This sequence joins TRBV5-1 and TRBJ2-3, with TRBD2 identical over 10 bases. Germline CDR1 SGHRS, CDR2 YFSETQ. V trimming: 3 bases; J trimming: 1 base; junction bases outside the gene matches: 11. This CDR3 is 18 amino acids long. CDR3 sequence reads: CASSSDSFLAGGTDTQYF. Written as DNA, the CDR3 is TGCGCCAGCAGCTCCGACTCCTTCCTAGCGGGGGGCACAGATACGCAGTATTTT.

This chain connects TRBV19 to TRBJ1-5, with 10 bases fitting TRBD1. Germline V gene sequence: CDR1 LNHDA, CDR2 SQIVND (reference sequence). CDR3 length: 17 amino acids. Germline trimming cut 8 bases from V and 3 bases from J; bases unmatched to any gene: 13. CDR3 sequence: CASRDRGSGGLNQPQHF. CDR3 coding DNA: TGTGCCAGTCGGGACAGGGGAAGCGGGGGCCTCAATCAGCCCCAGCATTTT.

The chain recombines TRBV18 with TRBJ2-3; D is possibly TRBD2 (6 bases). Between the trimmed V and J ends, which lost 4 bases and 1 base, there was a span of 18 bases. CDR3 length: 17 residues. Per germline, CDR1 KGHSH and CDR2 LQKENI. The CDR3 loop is CASSRGGGAGRTDTQYF. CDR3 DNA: TGTGCCAGCTCACGGGGTGGAGGGGCAGGACGCACAGATACGCAGTATTTT.

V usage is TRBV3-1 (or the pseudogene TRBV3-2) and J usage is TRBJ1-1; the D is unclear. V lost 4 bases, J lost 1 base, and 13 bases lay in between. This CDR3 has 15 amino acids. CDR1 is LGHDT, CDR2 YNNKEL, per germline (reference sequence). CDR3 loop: CASSLNRWGNTEAFF. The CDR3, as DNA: TGTGCCAGCAGCCTCAACCGGTGGGGGAACACTGAAGCTTTCTTT.